This T cell receptor (beta chain) was retrieved from a study of blood T cell repertoires in COVID-19. Method: immunoSEQ multiplex PCR; TCRdb's copy keeps in-frame clones and lacks some. The table lists 23,000 or so clones, roughly 87% of them singletons. The V gene end was trimmed by 6 bases and the J gene end by 4 bases; junction bases not matched to a gene: 12. Germline V gene data show CDR1 as LNHDA and CDR2 as SQIVND (reference sequence). The CDR3 is made up of 16 amino acids. This sequence was found in a man between 65 and 80 years old with acute or convalescent COVID-19. Source material: peripheral blood. The chain employs TRBV19 and TRBJ1-2, with 9 bases matching TRBD1. CDR3 region: CASSPFPGQGLYGYTF. CDR3 bases: TGTGCCAGTAGCCCATTCCCGGGACAGGGCCTCTATGGCTACACCTTC.